The rows below give T cell receptor beta chains drawn from one sample of a study of blood T cell repertoires in COVID-19. Method: immunoSEQ multiplex PCR; TCRdb's copy keeps in-frame clones and lacks some. In the table there are 150,000 to 200,000 clones, 81% of which are singletons. Material for sequencing was peripheral blood. These receptors were obtained from a man between 60 and 75 years old with active or convalescent COVID-19. CDR3s include the opening cysteine and the closing phenylalanine or tryptophan. A D gene is named only where the DNA matches it firmly. Clone size is stated in some rows and not others, as once, few, many or a class when expanded.

d_gene	v_gene	j_gene	abundance	CDR3nt	CDR3aa
.	TRBV6-5	TRBJ2-5	.	TGTGCCACGGCCCCCGGGGACTACCAAGAGACCCAGTACTTC	CATAPGDYQETQYF
.	TRBV5-1	TRBJ2-3	.	TGCGCCAGCAGCCCTAAGGGACTCACAGATACGCAGTATTTT	CASSPKGLTDTQYF
TRBD2	TRBV11-2	TRBJ2-7	.	TGTGCCAGCAGCCGCGGACTAGCGGGTACCAATGAGCAGTACTTC	CASSRGLAGTNEQYF
.	TRBV19	TRBJ2-5	few	TGTGCCAGTAGCATATCAGGGTACGGGGAGACCCAGTACTTC	CASSISGYGETQYF
.	TRBV7-2	TRBJ1-2	.	TGTGCCAGCACCGTAGACAGGAAAGCTAACTATGGCTACACCTTC	CASTVDRKANYGYTF
.	TRBV7-9	TRBJ1-2	.	TGTGCCAGCAGCTTAGGCCAGTCCTATGGCTACACCTTC	CASSLGQSYGYTF
.	TRBV19	TRBJ2-2	.	TGTGCCAGTACCTATGGGGCTAGTAGCACCGGGGAGCTGTTTTTT	CASTYGASSTGELFF
TRBD2	TRBV11-2	TRBJ2-7	.	TGTGCCAGCAGCTTAGTGGGACTAGCGGGGTACTACGAGCAGTACTTC	CASSLVGLAGYYEQYF
TRBD1	TRBV7-3	TRBJ2-1	.	TGTGCCAGCAGCCCCGGACAGGGGTCCTACAATGAGCAGTTCTTC	CASSPGQGSYNEQFF
TRBD1	TRBV5-4	TRBJ1-2	.	TGTGCCAGCAGCCCAAGGACAGGGGGAGCCAGTGGCTACACCTTC	CASSPRTGGASGYTF
.	TRBV9	TRBJ2-3	.	TGTGCCAGCAGCGTAGCGGGACAACCCACAGATACGCAGTATTTT	CASSVAGQPTDTQYF
TRBD1	TRBV2	TRBJ1-1	.	TGTGCCAGGAATACAAGGGGGCAAACTGAAGCTTTCTTT	CARNTRGQTEAFF
.	TRBV5-1	TRBJ1-4	.	TGCGCCAGCAGCTTGGTAGAGGGCCGCGAAAAACTGTTTTTT	CASSLVEGREKLFF
.	TRBV4-1	TRBJ1-6	.	TGCGCCAGCAGCCAAGATCCACAGTATAATTCACCCCTCCACTTT	CASSQDPQYNSPLHF
TRBD1	TRBV15	TRBJ1-2	.	TGTGCCACCAGCAGAGATTTCCCGGTTGGGGGGACAGGGGGATCCAACTATGGCTACACCTTC	CATSRDFPVGGTGGSNYGYTF
TRBD2	TRBV7-2	TRBJ2-1	.	TGTGCCAGTATTCCGGGACTAGCGAACAATGAGCAGTTCTTC	CASIPGLANNEQFF